The 6 T cell receptor beta chains in this list originate from one sample, sequenced in a study of CD8 T cells in ankylosing spondylitis. TCRdb re-called the 5' RACE reads with MiXCR, one entry per CDR3 protein. Of some 130,000 distinct CDR3 sequences detected, about 7% appear once; the ten largest clones hold 12%. Specimen: blood, either unsorted or a sorted T cell fraction (not recorded which). These receptors came from a female donor with ankylosing spondylitis or in good health (not recorded which).

In this sample, this clonotype turned up many times. This chain connects TRBV5-1 to TRBJ1-1; TRBD1 is a possible D gene (5 bases). The CDR3 spans 16 residues. The V gene's germline CDR1 is SGHRS and CDR2 YFSETQ. Trimming cost V 3 bases and J 1 base, with 16 bases left between them. The CDR3 DNA follows: TGCGCCAGCAGCTCCGGTCGACAGTCCTCGAACACTGAAGCTTTCTTT. Amino acids: CASSSGRQSSNTEAFF. Complete variable domain (other parts from reference TRBV5-1 and TRBJ1-1): KAGVTQTPRYLIKTRGQQVTLSCSPISGHRSVSWYQQTPGQGLQFLFEYFSETQRNKGNFPGRFSGRQFSNSRSEMNVSTLELGDSALYLCASSSGRQSSNTEAFFGQGTRLTVV.

At least ten counts were recorded for this clonotype. The genes are TRBV20-1 and TRBJ2-3, with D possibly called TRBD1 or TRBD2 (5 bases each). In germline, CDR1 is DFQATT, CDR2 SNEGSKA (reference sequence). Trimming shortened V by 0 bases and J by 4 bases, and 14 bases separated the two germline ends. CDR3 length: 15 residues. The DNA of the CDR3 is TGCAGTGCTAGAGATCCCGGGACCGGCGCAGATACGCAGTATTTT. This codes for CSARDPGTGADTQYF.

This clonotype was found many times. The chain carries TRBV7-8 and TRBJ1-3, with D possibly being TRBD1 (6 bases). Germline V lookup: CDR1 SGHVS, CDR2 FQNEAQ. Trimming removed 8 bases at V and 4 bases at J, with 15 bases between. This CDR3 comprises 14 residues. The CDR3: CASLRGGTGNTIYF. In DNA, the CDR3 is TGTGCCAGCCTGAGGGGGGGTACCGGAAACACCATATATTTT.

J is TRBJ2-5 and V is TRBV20-1; 15 nucleotides match TRBD2. After removal of 2 bases from V and 2 bases from J, the junction contained 9 bases not matched to a gene. The germline V gene encodes CDR1 DFQATT and CDR2 SNEGSKA (reference sequence). The CDR3 extends over 18 amino acids. The CDR3 sequence: CSARRRTSGGARQETQYF. The CDR3 nucleotides read TGCAGTGCTAGACGCAGGACTAGCGGGGGGGCCAGGCAAGAGACCCAGTACTTC.

This clonotype was found many times. This chain links TRBV5-1 with TRBJ2-7; no reliable D call. From germline, CDR1 is SGHRS and CDR2 YFSETQ. The CDR3 has 13 residues. V was clipped by 0 bases and J by 4 bases, with 8 bases between them. The CDR3 loop is CASSLGREYEQYF. The CDR3 bases are TGCGCCAGCAGCTTGGGGAGAGAGTACGAGCAGTACTTC.

This clonotype was detected ten times or more. The chain joins TRBV12-3 or TRBV12-4 to TRBJ2-7, with a possible D match to TRBD1 (5 bases). CDR3 size: 12 residues. V was shortened by 6 bases and J by 4 bases, with 10 bases between the two germline ends. The CDR3 DNA reads as TGTGCCAGCAGCCAAGGGGTTTACGAGCAGTACTTC. Protein: CASSQGVYEQYF.